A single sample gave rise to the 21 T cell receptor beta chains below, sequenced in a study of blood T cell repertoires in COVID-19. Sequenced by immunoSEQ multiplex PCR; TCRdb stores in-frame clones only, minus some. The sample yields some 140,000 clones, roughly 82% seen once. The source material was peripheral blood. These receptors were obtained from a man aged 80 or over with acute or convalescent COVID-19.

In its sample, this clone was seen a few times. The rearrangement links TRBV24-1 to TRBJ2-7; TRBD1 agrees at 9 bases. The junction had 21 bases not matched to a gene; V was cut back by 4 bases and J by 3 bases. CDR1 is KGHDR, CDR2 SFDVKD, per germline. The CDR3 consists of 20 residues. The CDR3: CATSDTTGGWVWRVVYEQYF. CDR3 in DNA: TGTGCCACCAGTGACACTACAGGGGGCTGGGTTTGGAGAGTGGTCTACGAGCAGTACTTC.

This CDR3 reads CASSPGTGGNTEAFF. For the CDR3, the DNA is TGTGCCAGCTCACCGGGGACAGGAGGGAACACTGAAGCTTTCTTT. This chain links TRBV18 with TRBJ1-1; the match to TRBD1 covers 8 bases. The CDR3 spans 15 residues. Germline V gene sequence: CDR1 KGHSH, CDR2 LQKENI. V shed 3 bases and J 1 base; nucleotides not matched to a gene: 4.

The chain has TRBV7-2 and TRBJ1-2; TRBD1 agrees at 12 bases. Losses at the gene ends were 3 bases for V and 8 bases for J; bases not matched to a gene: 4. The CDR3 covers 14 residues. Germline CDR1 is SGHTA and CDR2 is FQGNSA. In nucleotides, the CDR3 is TGTGCCAGCAGCTTCCGGGACAGGGGGCTCGGCTACACCTTC. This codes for CASSFRDRGLGYTF.

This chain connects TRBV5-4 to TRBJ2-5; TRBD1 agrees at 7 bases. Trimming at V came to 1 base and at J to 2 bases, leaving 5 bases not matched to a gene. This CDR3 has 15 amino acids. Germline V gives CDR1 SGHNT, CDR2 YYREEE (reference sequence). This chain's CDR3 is CASSLSRGLQETQYF. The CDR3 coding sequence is TGTGCCAGCAGCTTGTCCAGGGGGTTACAAGAGACCCAGTACTTC.

CDR3 region: CASSQQGAGYNEQFF. The CDR3 region has the DNA TGTGCCAGCAGTCAACAGGGGGCGGGTTACAATGAGCAGTTCTTC. V gene TRBV28 combines with J gene TRBJ2-1, with 9 nucleotides matching TRBD1. The germline CDR1 and CDR2 sequences are MDHEN and SYDVKM. V was clipped by 5 bases and J by 4 bases; unmatched bases: 6. This CDR3 contains 15 residues. The variable domain in full, with the rest retrieved from reference TRBV28 and TRBJ2-1, is DVKVTQSSRYLVKRTGEKVFLECVQDMDHENMFWYRQDPGLGLRLIYFSYDVKMKEKGDIPEGYSVSREKKERFSLILESASTNQTSMYLCASSQQGAGYNEQFFGPGTRLTVL.

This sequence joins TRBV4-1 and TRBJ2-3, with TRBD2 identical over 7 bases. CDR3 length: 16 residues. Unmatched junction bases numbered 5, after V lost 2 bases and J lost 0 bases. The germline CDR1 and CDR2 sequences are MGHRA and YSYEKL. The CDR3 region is CASSQYRDYSTDTQYF. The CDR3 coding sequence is TGCGCCAGCAGCCAATACCGGGACTATAGCACAGATACGCAGTATTTT.

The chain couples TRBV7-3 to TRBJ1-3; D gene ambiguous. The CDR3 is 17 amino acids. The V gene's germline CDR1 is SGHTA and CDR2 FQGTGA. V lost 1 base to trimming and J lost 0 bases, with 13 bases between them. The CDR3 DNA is TGTGCCAGCAGCTTAAGCCCGCCTAGTTACTCTGGAAACACCATATATTTT. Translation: CASSLSPPSYSGNTIYF. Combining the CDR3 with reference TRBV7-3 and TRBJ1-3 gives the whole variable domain GAGVSQTPSNKVTEKGKYVELRCDPISGHTALYWYRQSLGQGPEFLIYFQGTGAADDSGLPNDRFFAVRPEGSVSTLKIQRTERGDSAVYLCASSLSPPSYSGNTIYFGEGSWLTVV.

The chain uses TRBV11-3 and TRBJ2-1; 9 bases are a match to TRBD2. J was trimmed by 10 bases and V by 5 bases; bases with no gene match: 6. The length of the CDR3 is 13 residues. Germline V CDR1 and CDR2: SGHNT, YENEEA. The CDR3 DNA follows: TGTGCCAGCAGCCCGTTGCGGGGGGGGGAGCAGTTCTTC. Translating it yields CASSPLRGGEQFF. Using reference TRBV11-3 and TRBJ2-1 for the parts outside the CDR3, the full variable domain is EAGVVQSPRYKIIEKKQPVAFWCNPISGHNTLYWYLQNLGQGPELLIRYENEEAVDDSQLPKDRFSAERLKGVDSTLKIQPAELGDSAVYLCASSPLRGGEQFFGPGTRLTVL.

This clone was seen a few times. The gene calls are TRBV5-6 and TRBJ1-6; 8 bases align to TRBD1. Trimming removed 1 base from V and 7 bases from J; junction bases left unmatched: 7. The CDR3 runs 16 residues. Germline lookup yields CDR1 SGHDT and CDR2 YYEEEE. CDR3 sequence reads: CASSLKQGARNSPLHF. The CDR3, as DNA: TGTGCCAGCAGCTTGAAGCAGGGGGCGCGAAATTCACCCCTCCACTTT. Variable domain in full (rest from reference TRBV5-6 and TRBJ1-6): DAGVTQSPTHLIKTRGQQVTLRCSPKSGHDTVSWYQQALGQGPQFIFQYYEEEERQRGNFPDRFSGHQFPNYSSELNVNALLLGDSALYLCASSLKQGARNSPLHFGNGTRLTVT.

The CDR3 region has the DNA TGTGCCAGCAGTATACTAGCGGGGGACTCCTACGAGCAGTACTTC. As protein: CASSILAGDSYEQYF. The chain combines TRBV2 with TRBJ2-7; 11 bases fit TRBD2. Germline CDR1 and CDR2: SNHLY and FYNNEI. This CDR3 spans 15 amino acids. With 5 bases clipped from V and 0 bases from J, the junction kept 3 bases outside the gene matches. Based on the CDR3 plus reference TRBV2 and TRBJ2-7, the full variable domain is EPEVTQTPSHQVTQMGQEVILRCVPISNHLYFYWYRQILGQKVEFLVSFYNNEISEKSEIFDDQFSVERPDGSNFTLKIRSTKLEDSAMYFCASSILAGDSYEQYFGPGTRLTVT.

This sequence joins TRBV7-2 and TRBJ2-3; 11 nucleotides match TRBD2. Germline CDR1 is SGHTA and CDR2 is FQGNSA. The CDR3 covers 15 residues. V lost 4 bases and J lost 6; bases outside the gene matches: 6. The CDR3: CASSYTSGGQDTQYF. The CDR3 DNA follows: TGTGCCAGCAGCTATACTAGCGGGGGCCAGGATACGCAGTATTTT.

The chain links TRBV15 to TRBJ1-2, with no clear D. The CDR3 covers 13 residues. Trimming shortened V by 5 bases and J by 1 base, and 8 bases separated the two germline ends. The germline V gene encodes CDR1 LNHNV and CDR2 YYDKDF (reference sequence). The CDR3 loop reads CATSGGVNYGYTF. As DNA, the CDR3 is TGTGCCACCAGCGGCGGGGTTAACTATGGCTACACCTTC.

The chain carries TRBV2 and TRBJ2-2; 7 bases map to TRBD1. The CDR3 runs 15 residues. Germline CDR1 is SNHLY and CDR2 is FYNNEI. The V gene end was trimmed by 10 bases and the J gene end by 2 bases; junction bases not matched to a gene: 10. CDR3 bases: TGTGCCACTTCGCTCCGGGACAGAAACACCGGGGAGCTGTTTTTT. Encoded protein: CATSLRDRNTGELFF.

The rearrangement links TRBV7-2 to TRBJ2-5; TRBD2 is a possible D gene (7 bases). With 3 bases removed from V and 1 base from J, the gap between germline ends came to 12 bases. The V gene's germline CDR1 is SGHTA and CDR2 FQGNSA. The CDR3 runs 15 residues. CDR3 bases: TGTGCCAGCAGCTTCTCTGGGGGGGCCCAAGAGACCCAGTACTTC. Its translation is CASSFSGGAQETQYF.

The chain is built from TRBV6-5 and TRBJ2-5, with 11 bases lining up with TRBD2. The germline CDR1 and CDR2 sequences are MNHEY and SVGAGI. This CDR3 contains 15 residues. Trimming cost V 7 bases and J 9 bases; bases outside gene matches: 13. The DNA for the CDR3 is TGTGCCAGCAAAGCCGGGACTAGCGGTCGGGGGGCCCAGTACTTC. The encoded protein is CASKAGTSGRGAQYF.

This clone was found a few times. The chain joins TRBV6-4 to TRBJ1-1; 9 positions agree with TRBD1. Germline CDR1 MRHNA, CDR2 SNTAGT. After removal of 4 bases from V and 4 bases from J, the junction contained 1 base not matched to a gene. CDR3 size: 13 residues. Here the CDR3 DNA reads TGTGCCAGCAGTGCGACAGGGGGCACTGAAGCTTTCTTT. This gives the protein CASSATGGTEAFF.

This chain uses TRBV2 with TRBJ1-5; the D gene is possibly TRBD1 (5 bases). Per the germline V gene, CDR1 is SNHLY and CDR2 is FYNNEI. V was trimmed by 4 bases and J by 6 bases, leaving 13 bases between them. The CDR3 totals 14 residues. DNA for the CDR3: TGTGCCAGCAGTGGGAGGGACCGGGGTCAGCCCCAGCATTTT. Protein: CASSGRDRGQPQHF. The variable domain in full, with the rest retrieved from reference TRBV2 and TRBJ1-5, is EPEVTQTPSHQVTQMGQEVILRCVPISNHLYFYWYRQILGQKVEFLVSFYNNEISEKSEIFDDQFSVERPDGSNFTLKIRSTKLEDSAMYFCASSGRDRGQPQHFGDGTRLSIL.

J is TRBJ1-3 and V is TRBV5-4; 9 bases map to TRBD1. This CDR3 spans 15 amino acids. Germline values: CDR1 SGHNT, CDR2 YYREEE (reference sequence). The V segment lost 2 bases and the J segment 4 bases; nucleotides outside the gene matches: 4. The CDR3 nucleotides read TGTGCCAGCAGCTTTCAAGGGACAGGGGGAAACACCATATATTTT. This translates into CASSFQGTGGNTIYF. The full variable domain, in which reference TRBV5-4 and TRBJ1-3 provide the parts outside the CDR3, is ETGVTQSPTHLIKTRGQQVTLRCSSQSGHNTVSWYQQALGQGPQFIFQYYREEENGRGNFPPRFSGLQFPNYSSELNVNALELDDSALYLCASSFQGTGGNTIYFGEGSWLTVV.

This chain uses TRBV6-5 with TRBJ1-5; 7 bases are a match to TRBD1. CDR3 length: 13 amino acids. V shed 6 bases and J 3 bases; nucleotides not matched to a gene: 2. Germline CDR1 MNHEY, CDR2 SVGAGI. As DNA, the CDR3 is TGTGCCAGCAGGGGACAGTTCAATCAGCCCCAGCATTTT. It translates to CASRGQFNQPQHF.

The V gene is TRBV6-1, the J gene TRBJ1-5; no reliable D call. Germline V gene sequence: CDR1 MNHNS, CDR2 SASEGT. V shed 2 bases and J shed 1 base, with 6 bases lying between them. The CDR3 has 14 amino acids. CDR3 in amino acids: CASSEQVSNQPQHF. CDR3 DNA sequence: TGTGCCAGCAGTGAACAGGTCAGCAATCAGCCCCAGCATTTT.

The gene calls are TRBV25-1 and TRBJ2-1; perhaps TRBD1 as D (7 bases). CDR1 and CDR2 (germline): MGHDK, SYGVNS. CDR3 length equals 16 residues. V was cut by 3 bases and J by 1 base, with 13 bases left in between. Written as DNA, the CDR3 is TGTGCCAGCAGTGAGACGTCAGGGGGGTCCTACAATGAGCAGTTCTTC. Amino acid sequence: CASSETSGGSYNEQFF.